This T cell receptor beta chain was documented in a study of shared clonotypes between healthy human individuals. Notes on the study in general: Four donors held about 4.6% of naive CD4 clonotypes in common. Unshared clonotypes carried lower generation probabilities than those common to all four donors.

The CDR3 has 17 residues. Germline values: CDR1 SGDLS, CDR2 YYNGEE. Deletions cut 0 bases from V and 0 bases from J, with 10 bases between. Deep was the level at which the assay was run. Per the original methods: Junction-only immunoSEQ sequences carried no quality scores, so filtering differed. Libraries were prepared by immunoSEQ multiplex PCR; TCRdb keeps only in-frame clonotypes and omits some of them. V and J calls and clone size are as listed in that table; D and trimming were resolved from the DNA. The sample yields over a million clones, about 74% seen once. As regards this clone: Its cognate antigen is unknown.

The sample taken for sequencing was memory CD4+ T cells sorted from blood. As to subset: CD45RA-negative fraction. The rearrangement joins TRBV9 to TRBJ2-6, with D perhaps matching TRBD1 (6 bases). This clonotype was obtained from a man between 18 and 29 years old in good health. The CDR3 spells CASSVAARGSGANVLTF. The CDR3 DNA reads as TGTGCCAGCAGCGTAGCGGCCAGGGGCTCTGGGGCCAACGTCCTGACTTTC. Together with reference TRBV9 and TRBJ2-6, the CDR3 gives the full variable domain: DSGVTQTPKHLITATGQRVTLRCSPRSGDLSVYWYQQSLDQGLQFLIQYYNGEERAKGNILERFSAQQFPDLHSELNLSSLELGDSALYFCASSVAARGSGANVLTFGAGSRLTVL.